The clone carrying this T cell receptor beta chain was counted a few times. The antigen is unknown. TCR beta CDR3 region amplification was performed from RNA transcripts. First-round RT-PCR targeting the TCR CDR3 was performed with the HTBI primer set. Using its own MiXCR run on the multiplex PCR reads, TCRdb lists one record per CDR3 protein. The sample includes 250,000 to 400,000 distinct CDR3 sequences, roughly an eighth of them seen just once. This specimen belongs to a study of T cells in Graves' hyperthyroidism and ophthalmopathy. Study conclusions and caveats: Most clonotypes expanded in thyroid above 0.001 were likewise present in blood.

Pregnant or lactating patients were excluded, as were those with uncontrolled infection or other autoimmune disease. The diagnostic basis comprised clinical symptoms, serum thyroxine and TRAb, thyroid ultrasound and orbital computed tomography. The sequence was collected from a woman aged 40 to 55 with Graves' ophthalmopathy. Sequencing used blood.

The CDR3 region has the DNA TGTGCCAGCAGCTTAAGGGCAGGGGGGACCTACGAGCAGTACTTC. It is translated as CASSLRAGGTYEQYF. V gene TRBV7-6 combines with J gene TRBJ2-7, with a tentative D call TRBD1 (7 bases). Trimming stripped 2 bases from V and 2 bases from J, with 13 bases between. Germline CDR1 reads SGHVS; CDR2 reads FNYEAQ. The CDR3 has 15 residues.